The T cell receptor (beta chain) described here comes from a study of blood T cell repertoires in COVID-19. The overall study: The United States, Italy and Spain provided the acute and convalescent COVID-19 samples.

Clinical history reported by participants formed the basis on which cohorts were assigned. Cohort 3 donors counted as recovered after two negative PCRs, clearance, or resolved symptoms. In the authors' workflow: Quantification of nucleated cells was approximated via reference gene primer amplification. Clones were read by immunoSEQ multiplex PCR, and TCRdb kept only the in-frame ones, dropping some. V and J calls plus clone size are reproduced from that table; the DNA served to infer D and trimming. The sample has roughly 360,000 clones, around 87% seen once; the top ten hold 1% to 1.5%. This CDR3 spans 14 amino acids. Germline V gene sequence: CDR1 LGHNT, CDR2 FRNRAP. V was trimmed by 6 bases and J by 1 base, leaving 12 bases between them.

Sequencing used PBMCs or T cells enriched from blood (not recorded which). This sequence originates from a man between 25 and 39 years old who had recovered from COVID-19. This sequence joins TRBV12-5 and TRBJ1-1; maybe TRBD1 (6 bases). CDR3 coding DNA: TGTGCTAGTGGACAACTCAGGGGGAACACTGAAGCTTTCTTT. This translates into CASGQLRGNTEAFF.